The entry below describes one T cell receptor beta chain. The antigen is unknown. This specimen comes from a study of cytomegalovirus exposure and HLA in healthy donors. The donors were part of the roughly 120-subject validation cohort, which stood apart from the approximately 630-subject first cohort. Broader study findings: The classifier, whose performance was assessed in both the original and validation cohorts, reportedly diagnosed cytomegalovirus status with high specificity and sensitivity. TCR beta chains numbering more than 150 were designated cytomegalovirus-associated.

The germline V gene encodes CDR1 MDHEN and CDR2 SYDVKM. V was pared by 3 bases and J by 5 bases, with 8 bases between. CDR3 length equals 12 residues. Assay used: immunoSEQ multiplex PCR; TCRdb lists only in-frame clones, some missing. This table holds over 100,000 clones, about nine tenths found once. The chain couples TRBV28 to TRBJ2-7, with D uncertain. The source is a man aged 30-40 years in good health and CMV-seronegative. Sequencing was performed on PBMCs. The CDR3 spells CASSFTGNEQYF. CDR3 in DNA: TGTGCCAGCAGTTTTACGGGTAACGAGCAGTACTTC.